The T cell receptor beta chain described here comes from a study of Graves' ophthalmopathy and Graves' hyperthyroidism. Study-wide results and caveats: The blood repertoire also included most expanded thyroid clonotypes above 0.001 frequency.

For repertoire sequencing, the TCR beta CDR3 regions were amplified from RNA transcripts. HTBI primers primed a first-round RT-PCR, and a second-round multiplex PCR followed. TCRdb independently ran MiXCR on the multiplex PCR reads; one entry per CDR3 protein. The data hold some 520,000 distinct CDR3 sequences, with approximately 14% observed a single time. The sample holds many counts of this clonotype. Its antigen is not identified. This receptor was identified in a woman aged 30 to 39 with Graves' ophthalmopathy. Sample: blood.

The DNA of the CDR3 is TGCGCCAGCAGCCAAGGACCGGGGGGGCAGTACTTC. Encoded protein: CASSQGPGGQYF. The V call is TRBV4-1, the J call TRBJ2-7; 7 nucleotides agree with TRBD2. The V and J ends lost 1 base and 9 bases, in that order; junction bases with no gene match: 3. The CDR3 has 12 amino acids. Germline loops: CDR1 MGHRA, CDR2 YSYEKL.